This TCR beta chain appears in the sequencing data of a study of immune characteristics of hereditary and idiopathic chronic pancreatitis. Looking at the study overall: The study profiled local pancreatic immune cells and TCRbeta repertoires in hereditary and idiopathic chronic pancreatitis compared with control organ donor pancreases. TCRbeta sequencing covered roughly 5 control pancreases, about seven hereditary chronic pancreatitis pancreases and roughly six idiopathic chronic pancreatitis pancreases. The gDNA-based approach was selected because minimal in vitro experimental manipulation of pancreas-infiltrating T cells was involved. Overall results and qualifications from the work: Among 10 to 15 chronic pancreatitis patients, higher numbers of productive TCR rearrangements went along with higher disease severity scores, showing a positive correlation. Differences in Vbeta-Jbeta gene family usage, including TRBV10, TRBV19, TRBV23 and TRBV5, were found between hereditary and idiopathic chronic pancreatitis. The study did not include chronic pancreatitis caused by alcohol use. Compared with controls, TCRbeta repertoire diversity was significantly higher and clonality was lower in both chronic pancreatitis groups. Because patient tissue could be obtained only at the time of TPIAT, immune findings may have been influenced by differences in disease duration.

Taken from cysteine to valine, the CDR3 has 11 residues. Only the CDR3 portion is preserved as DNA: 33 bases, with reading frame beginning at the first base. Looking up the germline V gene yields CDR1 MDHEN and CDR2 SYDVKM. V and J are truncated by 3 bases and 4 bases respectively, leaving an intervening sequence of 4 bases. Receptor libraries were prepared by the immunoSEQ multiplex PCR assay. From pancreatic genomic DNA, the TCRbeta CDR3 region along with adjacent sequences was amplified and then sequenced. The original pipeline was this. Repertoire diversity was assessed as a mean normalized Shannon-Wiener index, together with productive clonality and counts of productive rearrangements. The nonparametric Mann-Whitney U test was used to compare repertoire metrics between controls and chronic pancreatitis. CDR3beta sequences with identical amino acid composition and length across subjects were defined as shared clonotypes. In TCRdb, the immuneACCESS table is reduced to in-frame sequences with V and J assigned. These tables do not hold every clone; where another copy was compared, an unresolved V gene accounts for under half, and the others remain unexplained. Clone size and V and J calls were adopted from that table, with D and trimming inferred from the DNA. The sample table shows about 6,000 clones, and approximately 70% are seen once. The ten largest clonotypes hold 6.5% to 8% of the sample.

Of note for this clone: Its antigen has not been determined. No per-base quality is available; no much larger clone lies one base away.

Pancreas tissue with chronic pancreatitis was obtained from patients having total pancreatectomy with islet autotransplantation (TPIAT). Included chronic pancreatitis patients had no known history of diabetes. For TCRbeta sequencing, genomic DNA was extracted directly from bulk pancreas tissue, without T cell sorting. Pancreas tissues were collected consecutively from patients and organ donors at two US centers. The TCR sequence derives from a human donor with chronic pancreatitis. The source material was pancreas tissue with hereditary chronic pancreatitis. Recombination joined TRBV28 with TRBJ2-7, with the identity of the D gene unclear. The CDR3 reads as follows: CASSFNYEQYV. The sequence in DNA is TGTGCCAGCAGTTTTAATTACGAGCAGTACGTC.